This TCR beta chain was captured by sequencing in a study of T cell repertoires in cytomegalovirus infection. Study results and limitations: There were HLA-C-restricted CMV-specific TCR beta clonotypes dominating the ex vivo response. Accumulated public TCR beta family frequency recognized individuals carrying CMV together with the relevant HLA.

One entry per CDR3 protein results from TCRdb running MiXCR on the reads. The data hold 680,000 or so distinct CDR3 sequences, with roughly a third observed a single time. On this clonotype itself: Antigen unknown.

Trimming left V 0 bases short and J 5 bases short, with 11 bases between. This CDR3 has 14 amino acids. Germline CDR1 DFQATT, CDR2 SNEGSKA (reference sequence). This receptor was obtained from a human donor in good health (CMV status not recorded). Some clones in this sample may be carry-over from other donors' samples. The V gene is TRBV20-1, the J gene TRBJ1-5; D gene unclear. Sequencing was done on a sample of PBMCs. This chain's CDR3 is CSARDGGGHQPQHF. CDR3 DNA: TGCAGTGCTAGAGATGGAGGAGGCCATCAGCCCCAGCATTTT.